This is a list of T cell receptor beta chains from one sample in a study of CD8 T cells in ankylosing spondylitis. TCRdb used MiXCR to reprocess the 5' RACE reads, holding one entry per CDR3 protein. The table has about 64,000 distinct CDR3 sequences, 6.2% seen once. The material sequenced was synovial fluid, either unsorted or a sorted T cell fraction (not recorded which). Source of these receptors: a male donor with ankylosing spondylitis. CDR3s leave out the opening cysteine and the closing phenylalanine or tryptophan.

>TRBJ2-1|12|TRBV19
ASSMRDGYNEQF
>TRBJ1-5|12|TRBV5-1
ASSPGQGFQPQH
>TRBJ2-5|12|TRBV7-9
ASSFGGGQETQY
>TRBJ1-2|10|TRBV29-1
SVDSGVDGYT
>TRBJ2-3|12|TRBV7-2
ASSSLDHTDTQY
>TRBJ2-3|13|TRBV28
ASSLFTKRTDTQY
>TRBJ2-1|14|TRBV20-1
SARGNRGQPGNEQF
>TRBJ2-1|13|TRBV3-1
ASSQGLAGGGEQF
>TRBJ2-3|15|TRBV12-3/TRBV12-4
ASSKFRASGSTDTQY
>TRBJ2-7|11|TRBV28
ASSTPGVREQY
>TRBJ2-3|11|TRBV20-1
SARDFRTDTQY
>TRBJ2-1|12|TRBV20-1
SARDNSIYNEQF
>TRBJ2-3|11|TRBV5-5
ASSFSREDTQY
>TRBJ1-4|13|TRBV7-9
ASSFGASTNEKLF
>TRBJ2-7|13|TRBV18
ASSPFSATTNEQY
>TRBJ2-1|12|TRBV7-2
ASSPNRGPNEQF
>TRBJ2-5|10|TRBV29-1
SVRTDQETQY
>TRBJ1-2|13|TRBV12-3/TRBV12-4
ASSLRAGVQQGYT
>TRBJ1-1|12|TRBV6-1
ASSRLQGNTEAF
>TRBJ2-1|13|TRBV7-8
ASSVAGEGDNEQF
>TRBJ2-7|15|TRBV20-1
SAARPLGPRSSYEQY
>TRBJ1-1|15|TRBV7-9
ASSFLRDREMNTEAF
>TRBJ2-1|16|TRBV27
ASSFRYLSGRMNNEQF
>TRBJ1-5|11|TRBV29-1
SVQGQGDQPQH
>TRBJ2-7|13|TRBV7-2
ASSLETSGAPGQY
>TRBJ1-1|12|TRBV7-3
ASSSQGPNTEAF
>TRBJ1-2|13|TRBV5-1
ASSLRQGGGSGYT
>TRBJ1-5|12|TRBV6-1
ASHDRGGLQPQH
>TRBJ2-7|11|TRBV28
ASRPGGSYEQY
>TRBJ2-2|17|TRBV7-2
ASSLARWEALANTGELF
>TRBJ1-6|13|TRBV5-1
ASSLARGPNSPLH
>TRBJ2-1|13|TRBV7-2
ASSPGTSRLNEQF
>TRBJ2-2|15|TRBV4-1
ASSHHTGGRGTGELF
>TRBJ2-1|15|TRBV10-3
AISARRATSSYNEQF
>TRBJ2-7|13|TRBV7-2
ASTPLGRAGYEQY
>TRBJ2-3|13|TRBV20-1
SAPTRLAGGFTQY
>TRBJ1-5|12|TRBV20-1
SARVGGSNQPQH